One and the same sample provided the 15 T cell receptor beta chains below, sequenced in a study of blood T cell repertoires in COVID-19. Method: immunoSEQ multiplex PCR; TCRdb's copy keeps in-frame clones and lacks some. The data hold about 87,000 clones, with around 82% observed a single time. What was sequenced was peripheral blood. The receptors originated from an elderly woman with COVID-19, enrolled during active disease.

The rearrangement uses TRBV3-1 (or the pseudogene TRBV3-2) and TRBJ1-2; 7 bases are a match to TRBD1. Germline-derived CDR1 and CDR2 are LGHDT and YNNKEL (reference sequence). The CDR3 is made up of 15 amino acids. V lost 2 bases to trimming and J lost 4 bases; unmatched junction nucleotides: 7. CDR3 in amino acids: CASSQPTGICYGYTF. CDR3 bases: TGTGCCAGCAGCCAACCGACAGGGATATGCTATGGCTACACCTTC.

The chain has TRBV14 and TRBJ2-7; TRBD2 matches at 12 bases. Germline V gives CDR1 SGHDN, CDR2 FVKESK. With 1 base clipped from V and 6 bases from J, the junction kept 10 bases outside the gene matches. The CDR3 is made up of 17 amino acids. CDR3 nucleotides: TGTGCCAGCAGCCAAGTACAACCGGGACTAGCGGGCGGCGAGCAGTACTTC. This sequence encodes CASSQVQPGLAGGEQYF.

V is TRBV15 and J is TRBJ2-5; TRBD2 might be the D (7 bases). This CDR3 spans 15 amino acids. The germline V and J ends were trimmed by 4 bases and 5 bases, with 17 bases remaining between them. Germline V lookup: CDR1 LNHNV, CDR2 YYDKDF (reference sequence). Here the CDR3 DNA reads TGTGCCACCAGCACCCGTCGGGGGGCTGGGGAGACCCAGTACTTC. Translated: CATSTRRGAGETQYF.

The chain recombines TRBV5-1 with TRBJ2-7; D unclear. CDR3 length: 13 residues. The V and J ends lost 0 bases and 3 bases respectively, with 7 bases between them. The germline gives CDR1 SGHRS, CDR2 YFSETQ. This chain's CDR3 is CASSLAALYEQYF. DNA of the CDR3: TGCGCCAGCAGCTTGGCAGCGCTCTACGAGCAGTACTTC.

V and J are TRBV5-1 and TRBJ2-1; 8 positions agree with TRBD2. The V segment lost 2 bases and the J segment 1 base; nucleotides outside the gene matches: 2. Germline CDR1 SGHRS, CDR2 YFSETQ. CDR3 length equals 15 residues. CDR3 region: CASSLLAESYNEQFF. CDR3 DNA: TGCGCCAGCAGCTTACTAGCGGAATCCTACAATGAGCAGTTCTTC.

The genes are TRBV5-1 and TRBJ2-7, with TRBD2 matching over 7 bases. Trimming removed 3 bases from V and 6 bases from J; junction bases left unmatched: 3. From germline, CDR1 is SGHRS and CDR2 YFSETQ. CDR3 length equals 12 residues. This chain's CDR3 is CASSWGGFEQYF. The CDR3 DNA follows: TGCGCCAGCAGCTGGGGGGGTTTCGAGCAGTACTTC.

This clone was recorded only once. The CDR3 protein is CASSTGVQETQYF. CDR3 coding DNA: TGCGCCAGCAGCACGGGTGTACAAGAGACCCAGTACTTC. The chain carries TRBV5-1 and TRBJ2-5; D gene uncertain. The V and J ends lost 4 bases and 2 bases respectively, with 9 bases between them. CDR3 length equals 13 residues. Germline CDR1 reads SGHRS; CDR2 reads YFSETQ.

The V call is TRBV9, the J call TRBJ2-3, with 9 bases matching TRBD2. The CDR3 contains 16 residues. With V trimmed by 0 bases and J by 0 bases, 2 bases remained unmatched. Germline assignment: CDR1 SGDLS and CDR2 YYNGEE. CDR3 sequence: CASSVDSGGSTDTQYF. CDR3 nucleotide sequence: TGTGCCAGCAGCGTAGATAGCGGGGGAAGCACAGATACGCAGTATTTT.

V gene TRBV11-2 combines with J gene TRBJ2-7; 8 nucleotides align to TRBD2. With 5 bases clipped from V and 4 bases from J, the junction kept 4 bases outside the gene matches. The CDR3 totals 13 residues. From germline, CDR1 is SGHAT and CDR2 FQNNGV. For the CDR3, the DNA is TGTGCCAGCAGCATTAGCGGGATTTACGAGCAGTACTTC. Translation: CASSISGIYEQYF. Variable domain in full (rest from reference TRBV11-2 and TRBJ2-7): EAGVAQSPRYKIIEKRQSVAFWCNPISGHATLYWYQQILGQGPKLLIQFQNNGVVDDSQLPKDRFSAERLKGVDSTLKIQPAKLEDSAVYLCASSISGIYEQYFGPGTRLTVT.

The V and J genes are TRBV30 and TRBJ1-2; 7 bases line up with TRBD1. The CDR3 runs to 17 residues. Germline CDR1 and CDR2: GTSNPN and SVGIG (reference sequence). V trimming: 8 bases; J trimming: 3 bases; junction bases outside the gene matches: 21. The CDR3 sequence: CALRGAGGKPGYYGYTF. The CDR3 DNA follows: TGTGCCCTCCGAGGGGCAGGGGGTAAACCGGGGTACTATGGCTACACCTTC.

This clone came up a few times. The V gene is TRBV7-2, the J gene TRBJ2-7, with D maybe TRBD1 (6 bases). Germline V gives CDR1 SGHTA, CDR2 FQGNSA. The CDR3 totals 14 residues. Trimming took off 2 bases at V and 7 bases at J, with 15 bases between the two ends. The CDR3 here is CASSLTAGVGEQYF. In nucleotides, the CDR3 is TGTGCCAGCAGCTTAACTGCAGGGGTCGGAGAGCAGTACTTC.

The gene calls are TRBV5-8 and TRBJ2-7; 9 nucleotides line up with TRBD2. This CDR3 has 16 residues. Germline CDR1 reads SGHTS; CDR2 reads YDEGEE. The J segment lost 4 bases and the V segment lost 1 base, leaving 9 bases of the junction unmatched. The CDR3 loop reads CASSLMVPSGVYEQYF. The DNA for the CDR3 is TGTGCCAGCAGCTTGATGGTTCCTAGCGGGGTTTACGAGCAGTACTTC.

J is TRBJ1-6 and V is TRBV27, with D hard to call. Trimming took off 7 bases at V and 0 bases at J, with 19 bases between the two ends. This CDR3 comprises 18 residues. In germline, CDR1 is MNHEY, CDR2 SMNVEV (reference sequence). The DNA for the CDR3 is TGTGCCAGCACGAGGGCGACCGTAAAGATCTCCTATAATTCACCCCTCCACTTT. This gives the protein CASTRATVKISYNSPLHF.

This clone was picked up one time. This chain joins TRBV5-6 and TRBJ2-5; D may be TRBD2 (5 bases). Trimming removed 4 bases from V and 2 bases from J, with 15 bases in between. The CDR3 covers 15 residues. The germline gives CDR1 SGHDT, CDR2 YYEEEE. The CDR3 region is CASSRLRVGQETQYF. DNA for the CDR3: TGTGCCAGCAGCCGCCTGCGGGTTGGGCAAGAGACCCAGTACTTC.

The chain carries TRBV2 and TRBJ2-3; 9 bases align to TRBD2. V shed 6 bases, J shed 1 base, and the junction held 5 bases outside the gene matches. Germline V CDR1 and CDR2: SNHLY, FYNNEI. CDR3 length equals 15 residues. CDR3 DNA sequence: TGTGCCAGCAGCGGGACTAGCCGACGCACAGATACGCAGTATTTT. It codes for CASSGTSRRTDTQYF.